One sample yielded the 5 T cell receptor beta chains listed below, sequenced in a study of T cell responses to AZD1222 COVID-19 vaccine. Produced via immunoSEQ multiplex PCR; TCRdb's table is partial and in-frame only. The data contain 100,000 or so clones, more than 70% of them singletons. This specimen was peripheral blood, taken on day 0 of AZD1222 vaccination. The receptor set was obtained from an adult in good health.

The chain couples TRBV24-1 to TRBJ2-1, with 9 bases that match TRBD1. The V gene end was trimmed by 5 bases and the J gene end by 5 bases; junction bases not matched to a gene: 6. Germline V CDR1 and CDR2: KGHDR, SFDVKD. This CDR3 has 15 residues. The CDR3 nucleotides are TGTGCCACCAGTGGGGGACAGGGTCTCGACAATGAGCAGTTCTTC. Protein sequence: CATSGGQGLDNEQFF.

This rearrangement joins TRBV2 to TRBJ2-1; 7 bases map to TRBD2. The CDR3 extends over 14 amino acids. The trim removed 7 bases at V and 4 bases at J, leaving 7 bases unmatched. Per the germline V gene, CDR1 is SNHLY and CDR2 is FYNNEI. CDR3 sequence (DNA): TGTGCCAGCAAGGGAGGGGACGTTTACAATGAGCAGTTCTTC. It yields the protein CASKGGDVYNEQFF.

This chain connects TRBV9 to TRBJ2-1; 7 bases fit TRBD2. The trim removed 4 bases at V and 9 bases at J, leaving 1 base unmatched. Germline V gene sequence: CDR1 SGDLS, CDR2 YYNGEE. The CDR3 totals 11 residues. This chain's CDR3 is CASSSSGEQFF. The CDR3 DNA follows: TGTGCCAGCAGCTCTAGCGGTGAGCAGTTCTTC. Variable domain in full (rest from reference TRBV9 and TRBJ2-1): DSGVTQTPKHLITATGQRVTLRCSPRSGDLSVYWYQQSLDQGLQFLIQYYNGEERAKGNILERFSAQQFPDLHSELNLSSLELGDSALYFCASSSSGEQFFGPGTRLTVL.

CDR3 sequence (DNA): TGTGCCAGCAGTTTATCCGGGGGCGTCGGCAATCAGCCCCAGCATTTT. Protein sequence: CASSLSGGVGNQPQHF. The rearrangement uses TRBV28 and TRBJ1-5; tentatively, D is TRBD1 (6 bases). Germline V gives CDR1 MDHEN, CDR2 SYDVKM. This CDR3 spans 16 amino acids. V lost 1 base, J lost 2 bases, and 12 bases lay in between.

The V call is TRBV13, the J call TRBJ2-7, with D maybe TRBD2 (6 bases). From germline, CDR1 is PRHDT and CDR2 FYEKMQ (reference sequence). This CDR3 has 11 amino acids. Between the trimmed V and J ends, which lost 8 bases and 7 bases, there was a span of 12 bases. Here the CDR3 DNA reads TGTGCCAGCGGGTGGCGGGGTGAGCAGTACTTC. Translation gives CASGWRGEQYF.